The present T cell receptor beta chain was sequenced within a study of blood T cell repertoires in COVID-19. Study context: The cDNA or gDNA used as material had been derived from T cells, B-cell-depleted T cells, or PBMCs.

This clone turned up a few times. CDR3 size: 17 residues. Germline V gene sequence: CDR1 DFQATT, CDR2 SNEGSKA (reference sequence). Germline trimming cut 3 bases from V and 4 bases from J; bases unmatched to any gene: 15. The study recruited people aged roughly 18 to 95 years across approximately 25 US areas. Clinical history as reported by participants underpinned cohort assignment. Produced via immunoSEQ multiplex PCR; TCRdb's table is partial and in-frame only. The repertoire holds some 310,000 clones, with roughly nine tenths as singletons. The sequencing input was PBMCs or T cells enriched from blood (not recorded which). The rearrangement links TRBV20-1 to TRBJ2-7; TRBD2 agrees at 10 bases. The source is a woman aged 25 to 39 who had recovered from COVID-19. CDR3 in DNA: TGCAGTGCTAGTTCATCGGAGGTAGCGGGAGGTAGTTACGAGCAGTACTTC. This codes for CSASSSEVAGGSYEQYF.